What follows are 29 T cell receptor beta chains derived from one specimen sequenced in a study of regulatory T cells in long-lasting Graves disease. Construction of the TCR beta libraries employed iRepertoire HTBI primers in conjunction with Arm-PCR of CDR3 regions. From the multiplex PCR reads, TCRdb called clonotypes with MiXCR, one entry per CDR3 protein. The sample contains about 660,000 distinct CDR3 sequences, around 30% of which appear only once. Time point in this sample: persistent/refractory GD, antithyroid drugs over 5 years with positive TRAb. Isolated PBMC RNA provided the starting material for the TCR library. The input for sequencing was peripheral blood mononuclear cells (PBMCs), taken when the disease was refractory, from a patient treated with antithyroid drugs. The receptors come from a female donor with Graves disease.

The CDR3 reads CASSGTGQGTEAFF. CDR3 DNA: TGTGCCAGCAGTGGGACGGGACAGGGGACTGAAGCTTTCTTT. This chain links TRBV6-1 with TRBJ1-1; 10 nucleotides match TRBD1. The CDR3 totals 14 residues. The trim removed 4 bases at V and 5 bases at J, leaving 4 bases unmatched. Germline-derived CDR1 and CDR2 are MNHNS and SASEGT.

This sequence joins TRBV11-2 and TRBJ2-4; 7 bases align to TRBD2. The V and J ends lost 4 bases and 0 bases, in that order; junction bases with no gene match: 9. This CDR3 region has 17 residues. CDR1 and CDR2 (germline): SGHAT, FQNNGV. CDR3: CASSWGGLSIAKNIQYF. DNA for the CDR3: TGTGCCAGCAGCTGGGGGGGTCTGTCCATAGCCAAAAACATTCAGTACTTC. Together with reference TRBV11-2 and TRBJ2-4, the CDR3 gives the full variable domain: EAGVAQSPRYKIIEKRQSVAFWCNPISGHATLYWYQQILGQGPKLLIQFQNNGVVDDSQLPKDRFSAERLKGVDSTLKIQPAKLEDSAVYLCASSWGGLSIAKNIQYFGAGTRLSVL.

The genes are TRBV28 and TRBJ1-5; D not resolved. The CDR3 is 16 amino acids. The germline V gene has CDR1 MDHEN and CDR2 SYDVKM. V shed 7 bases and J shed 0 bases, with 16 bases lying between them. This CDR3 reads CASNEGLWHSNQPQHF. In nucleotides, the CDR3 is TGTGCCAGCAATGAAGGGCTGTGGCATAGCAATCAGCCCCAGCATTTT.

The chain is built from TRBV7-9 and TRBJ1-6; possible D gene TRBD1, 6 bases. The germline gives CDR1 SEHNR, CDR2 FQNEAQ (reference sequence). V was cut by 5 bases and J by 4 bases, with 18 bases left in between. The CDR3 is 17 amino acids. The chain's CDR3 is CASSTASGGRYNSPLHF. CDR3 sequence (DNA): TGTGCCAGCAGCACCGCCAGCGGGGGCAGGTATAATTCACCCCTCCACTTT.

This clonotype was counted ten times or more. The chain is built from TRBV2 and TRBJ1-2; no reliable D call. The CDR3 has 11 residues. Deletions cut 3 bases from V and 8 bases from J, with 7 bases between. Germline V gene lookup returns CDR1 SNHLY and CDR2 FYNNEI. The CDR3: CASSDGRGYTF. The CDR3 DNA follows: TGTGCCAGCAGTGACGGCCGGGGCTACACCTTC.

This clonotype was detected a few times. The J gene is TRBJ1-3, the V gene TRBV15, with D possibly matching TRBD1 (5 bases). Germline V gene sequence: CDR1 LNHNV, CDR2 YYDKDF (reference sequence). The CDR3 length is 15 residues. V was shortened by 0 bases and J by 0 bases, with 6 bases between the two germline ends. CDR3 bases: TGTGCCACCAGCAGAGAGACAGTCTCTGGAAACACCATATATTTT. Translation gives CATSRETVSGNTIYF. Supplemented by reference TRBV15 and TRBJ1-3, the full variable domain reads DAMVIQNPRYQVTQFGKPVTLSCSQTLNHNVMYWYQQKSSQAPKLLFHYYDKDFNNEADTPDNFQSRRPNTSFCFLDIRSPGLGDTAMYLCATSRETVSGNTIYFGEGSWLTVV.

In this sample, this clonotype turned up many times. This rearrangement joins TRBV27 to TRBJ1-3, with D perhaps TRBD1 (6 bases). Germline loops: CDR1 MNHEY, CDR2 SMNVEV (reference sequence). The CDR3 loop spans 16 amino acids. Trimming cost V 0 bases and J 8 bases, with 17 bases left between them. The CDR3 nucleotides are TGTGCCAGCAGTTTATCGAACTCGGGGGGCGCAGACACCATATATTTT. It codes for CASSLSNSGGADTIYF.

At least ten counts were recorded for this clonotype. Here the CDR3 reads CASSLREANYGYTF. CDR3 nucleotides: TGTGCCAGCAGTTTACGGGAGGCTAACTATGGCTACACCTTC. V gene TRBV28 combines with J gene TRBJ1-2; D is unclear. Germline values: CDR1 MDHEN, CDR2 SYDVKM. The CDR3 sequence is 14 residues long. The V gene lost 2 bases and the J gene lost 0 bases, with 7 bases spanning the gap.

The chain uses TRBV30 and TRBJ2-2; TRBD1 might be the D (5 bases). Germline lookup yields CDR1 GTSNPN and CDR2 SVGIG (reference sequence). The CDR3 length is 14 residues. Trimming pared 0 bases from V and 2 bases from J, leaving 7 bases between. CDR3 coding DNA: TGTGCCTGGAGTGTGGGGCCCAACACCGGGGAGCTGTTTTTT. Its translation: CAWSVGPNTGELFF.

This clonotype was seen more than once but under ten times. The CDR3 sequence is CASSLARDSYNSPLHF. DNA for the CDR3: TGTGCCAGCAGCCTCGCCCGGGACAGCTATAATTCACCCCTCCACTTT. V gene TRBV3-1 combines with J gene TRBJ1-6; 7 bases are a match to TRBD1. Germline trimming cut 4 bases from V and 3 bases from J; bases unmatched to any gene: 6. Germline lookup yields CDR1 LGHDT and CDR2 YNNKEL (reference sequence). CDR3 length: 16 amino acids.

This clonotype was counted a few times. CDR3 loop: CASSSGLAGGHEQYF. CDR3 bases: TGTGCCAGCAGTTCGGGACTAGCGGGAGGGCACGAGCAGTACTTC. This chain links TRBV6-5 with TRBJ2-7, with 16 nucleotides matching TRBD2. Germline assignment: CDR1 MNHEY and CDR2 SVGAGI. This CDR3 spans 15 amino acids. J was trimmed by 5 bases and V by 4 bases; bases with no gene match: 2.

The V and J genes are TRBV19 and TRBJ1-4; D gene uncertain. The germline gives CDR1 LNHDA, CDR2 SQIVND (reference sequence). Trimming left V 1 base short and J 7 bases short, with 10 bases between. The length of the CDR3 is 14 residues. In DNA form, the CDR3 reads TGTGCCAGTAGTATAGCCGGCGTTGGTGAAAAACTGTTTTTT. This encodes CASSIAGVGEKLFF.

This rearrangement joins TRBV6-5 to TRBJ2-7; tentative D call: TRBD1 (6 bases). The CDR3 totals 15 residues. V lost 2 bases, J lost 7 bases, and 18 bases lay in between. The germline CDR1 and CDR2 sequences are MNHEY and SVGAGI. CDR3 amino acids: CASSYGAGASWEQYF. In DNA, the CDR3 is TGTGCCAGCAGTTACGGGGCAGGGGCCAGCTGGGAGCAGTACTTC.

In this sample, this clonotype turned up many times. V is TRBV27 and J is TRBJ1-6; no reliable D call. Germline CDR1 and CDR2: MNHEY and SMNVEV (reference sequence). V dropped 6 bases and J dropped 5 bases, with 17 bases sitting between them. The CDR3 consists of 16 residues. CDR3 DNA: TGTGCCAGCAGGCCCGGTGTGGTTCAGCATAATTCACCCCTCCACTTT. It yields the protein CASRPGVVQHNSPLHF.

This clonotype has a count of ten or more. The V gene is TRBV12-3 or TRBV12-4, the J gene TRBJ1-5; 8 bases align to TRBD1. This CDR3 contains 16 residues. The V and J ends lost 4 bases and 1 base, in that order; junction bases with no gene match: 6. CDR3 DNA: TGTGCCAGCAGTTACCGACAGGGGTTGAGCAATCAGCCCCAGCATTTT. Encoded protein: CASSYRQGLSNQPQHF.

This clonotype was recorded at least ten times. The CDR3 protein is CASIDSKEAFF. The CDR3 DNA is TGTGCCAGCATTGACAGTAAAGAAGCTTTCTTT. The V gene is TRBV28, the J gene TRBJ1-1; D is possibly TRBD1 (5 bases). The CDR3 runs to 11 residues. V was cut by 7 bases and J by 8 bases, with 11 bases left in between. The germline CDR1 and CDR2 sequences are MDHEN and SYDVKM.

The chain carries TRBV29-1 and TRBJ1-1, with D unresolved. Germline CDR1 reads SQVTM; CDR2 reads ANQGSEA. The CDR3 is made up of 15 amino acids. The germline V and J ends were trimmed by 3 bases and 2 bases, with 16 bases remaining between them. CDR3 DNA sequence: TGCAGCGTTGAGATAAGGTCCATTTTCAACACTGAAGCTTTCTTT. Protein: CSVEIRSIFNTEAFF. Together with reference TRBV29-1 and TRBJ1-1, the CDR3 gives the full variable domain: SAVISQKPSRDICQRGTSLTIQCQVDSQVTMMFWYRQQPGQSLTLIATANQGSEATYESGFVIDKFPISRPNLTFSTLTVSNMSPEDSSIYLCSVEIRSIFNTEAFFGQGTRLTVV.

In this sample, this clonotype turned up once. The V and J genes are TRBV6-1 and TRBJ2-7, with D unclear. CDR3 length equals 15 residues. Germline-derived CDR1 and CDR2 are MNHNS and SASEGT. V was shortened by 4 bases and J by 3 bases, with 16 bases between the two germline ends. The DNA for the CDR3 is TGTGCCAGCAGTGCCGGGCGACTCTCTGTCTACGAGCAGTACTTC. This translates into CASSAGRLSVYEQYF.

This clonotype has a handful of counts. The chain carries TRBV27 and TRBJ1-1; D might be TRBD1 (6 bases). Germline V gene sequence: CDR1 MNHEY, CDR2 SMNVEV (reference sequence). V lost 3 bases and J 4 bases, leaving 12 bases between the germline ends. The CDR3 runs 14 residues. CDR3 sequence (DNA): TGTGCCAGCAGTTTCTCAGGGGAGGCCACTGAAGCTTTCTTT. This codes for CASSFSGEATEAFF.

The chain couples TRBV7-9 to TRBJ1-4; no clear D. The germline V and J ends were trimmed by 1 base and 7 bases, with 13 bases remaining between them. Germline lookup yields CDR1 SEHNR and CDR2 FQNEAQ (reference sequence). The CDR3 length is 15 residues. Written as DNA, the CDR3 is TGTGCCAGCAGCTTAGAAAGAGGGAACATTGAAAAACTGTTTTTT. This gives the protein CASSLERGNIEKLFF.

The chain employs TRBV25-1 and TRBJ2-5; 9 positions match TRBD2. CDR1 is MGHDK, CDR2 SYGVNS, per germline. The V and J ends lost 2 bases and 2 bases, in that order; junction bases with no gene match: 9. The CDR3 is made up of 17 amino acids. The CDR3, as DNA: TGTGCCAGCAGTGAAGGTGTGGGACTAGCCATACAAGAGACCCAGTACTTC. Translated, it gives CASSEGVGLAIQETQYF.

The chain employs TRBV11-2 and TRBJ1-2, with 7 nucleotides matching TRBD1. Germline lookup yields CDR1 SGHAT and CDR2 FQNNGV. The CDR3 is 15 residues long. Unmatched junction bases numbered 10, after V lost 5 bases and J lost 4 bases. The chain's CDR3 is CASSTRRDSSYGYTF. CDR3 nucleotides: TGTGCCAGCAGCACCCGACGGGACAGCTCCTATGGCTACACCTTC.

This clonotype was found many times. The V and J genes are TRBV20-1 and TRBJ1-1, with 8 positions matching TRBD1. Germline assignment: CDR1 DFQATT and CDR2 SNEGSKA (reference sequence). V lost 7 bases and J lost 0; bases outside the gene matches: 4. The CDR3 covers 13 residues. CDR3 residues: CSGQTGVNTEAFF. CDR3 nucleotides: TGCAGTGGCCAGACAGGGGTGAACACTGAAGCTTTCTTT.

This clonotype was detected only a few times. The rearrangement links TRBV29-1 to TRBJ2-7; possible D gene TRBD1, 5 bases. V was pared by 0 bases and J by 2 bases, with 8 bases between. The CDR3 extends over 13 amino acids. Germline CDR1 SQVTM, CDR2 ANQGSEA. The CDR3 DNA sequence: TGCAGCGTTGAAGAGAGGACAACCTACGAGCAGTACTTC. This translates into CSVEERTTYEQYF.

V gene TRBV20-1 combines with J gene TRBJ1-3; D gene uncertain. V was clipped by 1 base and J by 2 bases, with 9 bases between them. Germline CDR1 is DFQATT and CDR2 is SNEGSKA (reference sequence). This CDR3 has 14 amino acids. The CDR3 loop is CSARGTFPGNTIYF. CDR3 coding DNA: TGCAGTGCTAGAGGGACTTTCCCTGGAAACACCATATATTTT.

The V call is TRBV5-5, the J call TRBJ1-1; the match to TRBD1 covers 8 bases. The CDR3 length is 15 residues. Germline CDR1 reads SGHKS; CDR2 reads YYEKEE (reference sequence). Losses at the gene ends were 2 bases for V and 5 bases for J; bases not matched to a gene: 8. CDR3 sequence reads: CASSFLTGGGTEAFF. In DNA form, the CDR3 reads TGTGCCAGCAGCTTTCTCACAGGGGGGGGGACTGAAGCTTTCTTT.

This chain's CDR3 is CASSQDTKRTEQYF. The DNA of the CDR3 is TGTGCCAGCAGCCAAGATACCAAGCGGACCGAGCAGTACTTC. The chain combines TRBV3-1 with TRBJ2-7, with D maybe TRBD2 (5 bases). Germline loops: CDR1 LGHDT, CDR2 YNNKEL (reference sequence). The V end lost 0 bases, the J end lost 6 bases, and 12 bases lay between the germline ends. CDR3 length: 14 amino acids.

The table lists this clonotype with many counts. The chain carries TRBV5-1 and TRBJ1-2, with 9 bases identical to TRBD1. After removal of 0 bases from V and 8 bases from J, the junction contained 5 bases not matched to a gene. Germline loops: CDR1 SGHRS, CDR2 YFSETQ. The CDR3 is 14 residues long. The DNA of the CDR3 is TGCGCCAGCAGCTTGGAAGGGACAGGGCAAGGCTACACCTTC. This translates into CASSLEGTGQGYTF.

The chain joins TRBV6-2 or TRBV6-3 to TRBJ2-2; D is unclear. Germline V gene lookup returns CDR1 MNHEY and CDR2 SVGEGT. V dropped 2 bases and J dropped 5 bases, with 9 bases sitting between them. The CDR3 length is 14 residues. The CDR3 DNA reads TGTGCCAGCAGTTACGACAACCTAACCGGGGAGCTGTTTTTT. Protein product: CASSYDNLTGELFF.